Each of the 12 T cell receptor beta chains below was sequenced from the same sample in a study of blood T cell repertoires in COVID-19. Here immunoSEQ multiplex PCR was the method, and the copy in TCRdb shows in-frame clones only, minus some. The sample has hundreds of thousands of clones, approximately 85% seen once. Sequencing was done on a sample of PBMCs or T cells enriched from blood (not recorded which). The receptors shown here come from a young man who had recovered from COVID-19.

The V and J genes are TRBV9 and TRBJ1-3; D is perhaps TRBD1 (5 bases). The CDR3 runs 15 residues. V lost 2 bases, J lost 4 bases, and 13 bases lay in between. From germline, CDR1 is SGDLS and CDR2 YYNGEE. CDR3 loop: CASSVNWGLGNTIYF. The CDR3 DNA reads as TGTGCCAGCAGCGTCAATTGGGGCCTCGGAAACACCATATATTTT.

In DNA form, the CDR3 reads TGTGCCAGCAGGAGATCGACAGGGTCTCCCTATGGCTACACCTTC. The encoded protein is CASRRSTGSPYGYTF. This chain links TRBV6-5 with TRBJ1-2, with 7 bases fitting TRBD1. Germline loops: CDR1 MNHEY, CDR2 SVGAGI. The CDR3 covers 15 residues. Losses at the gene ends were 6 bases for V and 4 bases for J; bases not matched to a gene: 11.

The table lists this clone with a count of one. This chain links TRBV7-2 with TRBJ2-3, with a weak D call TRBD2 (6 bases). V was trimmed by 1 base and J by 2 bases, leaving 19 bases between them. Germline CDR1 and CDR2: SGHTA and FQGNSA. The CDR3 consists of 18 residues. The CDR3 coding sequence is TGTGCCAGCAGCTTAGAAAGGGTCGGGCGGGGATACACAGATACGCAGTATTTT. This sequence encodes CASSLERVGRGYTDTQYF.

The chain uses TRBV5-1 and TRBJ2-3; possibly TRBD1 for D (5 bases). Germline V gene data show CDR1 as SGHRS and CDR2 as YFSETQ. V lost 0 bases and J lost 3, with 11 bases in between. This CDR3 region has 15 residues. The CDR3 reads CASSLERGMTDTQYF. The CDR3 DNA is TGCGCCAGCAGCTTGGAAAGGGGTATGACAGATACGCAGTATTTT.

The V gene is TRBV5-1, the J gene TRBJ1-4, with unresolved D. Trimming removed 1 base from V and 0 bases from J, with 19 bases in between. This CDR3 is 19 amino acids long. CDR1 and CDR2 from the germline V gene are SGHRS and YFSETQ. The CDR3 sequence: CASSLSTVQRGATNEKLFF. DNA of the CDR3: TGCGCCAGCAGCTTGTCTACGGTCCAACGCGGGGCAACTAATGAAAAACTGTTTTTT.

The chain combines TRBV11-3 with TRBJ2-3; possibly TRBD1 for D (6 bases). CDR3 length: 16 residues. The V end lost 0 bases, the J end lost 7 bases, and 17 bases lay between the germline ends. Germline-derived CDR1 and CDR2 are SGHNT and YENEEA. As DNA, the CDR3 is TGTGCCAGCAGCTTAGACCCGGGTGGGACAAGAAATACGCAGTATTTT. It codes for CASSLDPGGTRNTQYF.

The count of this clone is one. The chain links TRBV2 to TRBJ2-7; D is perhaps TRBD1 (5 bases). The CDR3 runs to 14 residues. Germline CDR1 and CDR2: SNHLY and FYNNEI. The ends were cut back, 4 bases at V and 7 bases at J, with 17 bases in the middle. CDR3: CASSVWGQKKEQYF. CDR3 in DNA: TGTGCCAGCAGTGTCTGGGGCCAAAAGAAGGAGCAGTACTTC.

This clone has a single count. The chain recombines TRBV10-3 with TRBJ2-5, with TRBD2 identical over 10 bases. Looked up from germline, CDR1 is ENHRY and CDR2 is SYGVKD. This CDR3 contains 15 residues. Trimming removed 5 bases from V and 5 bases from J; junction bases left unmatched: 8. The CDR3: CAISPSGGASETQYF. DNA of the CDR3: TGTGCCATCAGTCCCAGCGGGGGGGCATCCGAGACCCAGTACTTC.

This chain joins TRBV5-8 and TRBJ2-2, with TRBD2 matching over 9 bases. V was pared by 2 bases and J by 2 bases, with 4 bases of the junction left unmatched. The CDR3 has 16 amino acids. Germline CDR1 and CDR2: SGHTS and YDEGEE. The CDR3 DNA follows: TGTGCCAGCAGCTTTAGCGGGGGTCAAAACACCGGGGAGCTGTTTTTT. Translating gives CASSFSGGQNTGELFF.

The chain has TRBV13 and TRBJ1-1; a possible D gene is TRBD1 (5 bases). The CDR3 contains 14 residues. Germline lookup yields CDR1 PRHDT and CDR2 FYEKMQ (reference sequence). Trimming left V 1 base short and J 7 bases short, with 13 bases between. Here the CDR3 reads CASSLEGTLDEAFF. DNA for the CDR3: TGTGCCAGCAGCTTAGAAGGGACTCTAGATGAAGCTTTCTTT.

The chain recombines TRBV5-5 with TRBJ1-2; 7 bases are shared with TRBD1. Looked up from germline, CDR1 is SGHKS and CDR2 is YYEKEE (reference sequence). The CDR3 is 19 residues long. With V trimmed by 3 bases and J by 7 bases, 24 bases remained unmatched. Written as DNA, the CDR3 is TGTGCCAGCAGCTATTCAGCACTTTTCACTCAGGGGGTAGGCAGTGGCTACACCTTC. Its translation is CASSYSALFTQGVGSGYTF.

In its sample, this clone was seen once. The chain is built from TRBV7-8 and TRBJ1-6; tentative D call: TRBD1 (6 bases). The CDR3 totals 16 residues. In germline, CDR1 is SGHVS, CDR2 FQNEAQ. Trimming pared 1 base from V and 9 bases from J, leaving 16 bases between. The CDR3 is CASSLDPQGIFSPLHF. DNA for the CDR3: TGTGCCAGCAGCTTAGACCCACAGGGTATCTTTTCACCCCTCCACTTT.